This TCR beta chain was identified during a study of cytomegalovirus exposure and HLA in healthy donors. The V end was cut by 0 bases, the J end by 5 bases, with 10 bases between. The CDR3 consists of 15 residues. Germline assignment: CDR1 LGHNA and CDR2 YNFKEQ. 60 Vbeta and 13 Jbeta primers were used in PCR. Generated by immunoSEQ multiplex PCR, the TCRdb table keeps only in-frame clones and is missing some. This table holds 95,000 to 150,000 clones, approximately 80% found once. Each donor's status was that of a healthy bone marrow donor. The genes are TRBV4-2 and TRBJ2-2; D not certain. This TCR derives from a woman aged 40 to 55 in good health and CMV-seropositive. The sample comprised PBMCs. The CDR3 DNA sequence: TGTGCCAGCAGCCAAGAACTTAGAGAAACCGGGGAGCTGTTTTTT. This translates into CASSQELRETGELFF.